The clone carrying this TCR beta chain is medium-sized in the sample. Its target is unknown. This entry belongs to a study of OX40 agonist ivuxolimab in advanced cancers. Study in general: The study enrolled dose-escalation patients with hepatocellular carcinoma, melanoma, renal cell or head and neck cancer. Among those enrolled, mean age was approximately 62 years (range roughly 23 to 85) and over 70% were male. Patients achieving partial responses numbered three: one hepatocellular carcinoma case and two cutaneous melanoma cases. Study-level findings and limits: Expanded clones were, on average, more numerous in CD8+ T cells than in CD4+.

CDR1 is SGHRS, CDR2 YFSETQ, per germline. CDR3 length: 16 amino acids. V was clipped by 4 bases and J by 5 bases; unmatched bases: 13. Data came from immunoSEQ multiplex PCR; TCRdb stores just in-frame clones and leaves some out. Of around 18,000 clones detected, roughly two thirds appear once; the ten largest clones hold about 24%. The specimen comprised CD4+ or CD8+ T cells sorted from blood, sampled in a trial of the OX40 agonist ivuxolimab. This sequence joins TRBV5-1 and TRBJ1-1, with 8 bases fitting TRBD1. The sequence was collected from an adult with an advanced solid tumor such as melanoma, head and neck, liver or kidney cancer. The CDR3 protein is CASSIADRVRGTEAFF. The CDR3 DNA sequence: TGCGCCAGCAGCATCGCGGACAGGGTTAGGGGAACTGAAGCTTTCTTT.